This entry lists 28 T cell receptor beta chains sequenced from one sample in a study of OX40 agonist ivuxolimab in advanced cancers. Profiling relied on immunoSEQ multiplex PCR, and the TCRdb table lists in-frame clones only, not all of them. Here the sample spans about 32,000 clones, about nine tenths being singletons. The specimen comprised CD4+ or CD8+ T cells sorted from blood, sampled in a trial of the OX40 agonist ivuxolimab. These receptors were obtained from an adult with an advanced solid tumor such as melanoma, head and neck, liver or kidney cancer.

The chain is built from TRBV19 and TRBJ2-3, with D hard to call. Trimming stripped 6 bases from V and 4 bases from J, with 14 bases between. This CDR3 spans 14 amino acids. The V gene's germline CDR1 is LNHDA and CDR2 SQIVND (reference sequence). In DNA form, the CDR3 reads TGTGCCAGTAGCCCTATTATCCCCCCAGATACGCAGTATTTT. Protein sequence: CASSPIIPPDTQYF.

Here the CDR3 DNA reads TGTGCCAGCAGCTTAGTGGGCCCAGCGGGATATGAGCAGTTCTTC. Its translation is CASSLVGPAGYEQFF. The chain links TRBV7-9 to TRBJ2-1; the match to TRBD2 covers 7 bases. The V gene end was trimmed by 1 base and the J gene end by 8 bases; junction bases not matched to a gene: 8. Germline values: CDR1 SEHNR, CDR2 FQNEAQ (reference sequence). The CDR3 consists of 15 residues.

The chain uses TRBV9 and TRBJ2-7; the match to TRBD1 covers 8 bases. Germline lookup yields CDR1 SGDLS and CDR2 YYNGEE. This CDR3 has 16 amino acids. Germline trimming cut 0 bases from V and 4 bases from J; bases unmatched to any gene: 9. The CDR3 loop is CASSVAFGQGIYEQYF. CDR3 nucleotides: TGTGCCAGCAGCGTAGCCTTCGGACAGGGTATTTACGAGCAGTACTTC.

The rearrangement joins TRBV21-1 to TRBJ2-1; the D call of TRBD2 is as the table states it, not checked on the DNA. TRBV21-1 is a known pseudogene. The CDR3 has 19 amino acids. The CDR3 protein is CASTKGIAGALSSYNEQFF. CDR3 nucleotides: TGTGCCAGCACAAAGGGAATAGCGGGGGCCCTTAGCTCCTACAATGAGCAGTTCTTC.

This clone was detected only a few times. The chain links TRBV6-6 to TRBJ2-7; the D gene is possibly TRBD1 (6 bases). V was clipped by 7 bases and J by 5 bases, with 12 bases between them. Germline CDR1 and CDR2: MNHNY and SVGAGI (reference sequence). The CDR3 consists of 12 residues. Written as DNA, the CDR3 is TGTGCCAGCATCAGGGGTTTGAACGAGCAGTACGTC. As protein: CASIRGLNEQYV.

Points on this clone: Compared with germline, one end of the junction differs, possibly owing to a read error. The chain is built from TRBV7-7 and TRBJ1-3; a possible D gene is TRBD1 (5 bases). Germline CDR1 SSHAT, CDR2 FNYEAQ (reference sequence). The CDR3 totals 14 residues. CDR3: CASSLAAGGNTIYF. The CDR3 DNA reads TGTGCTAGCAGCTTAGCGGCAGGGGGAAACACCATATATTTT.

The V call is TRBV7-2, the J call TRBJ2-1; either TRBD1 or TRBD2 may supply D (5 bases each). The germline V and J ends were trimmed by 5 bases and 10 bases, with 12 bases remaining between them. Germline CDR1 SGHTA, CDR2 FQGNSA. This CDR3 is 12 amino acids long. This CDR3 is CASSPTGGEQFF. The CDR3 DNA is TGTGCCAGCAGCCCGACTGGGGGAGAGCAGTTCTTC.

The genes are TRBV4-3 and TRBJ2-1; TRBD2 aligns across 8 bases. The CDR3 spans 16 residues. V lost 0 bases to trimming and J lost 6 bases; unmatched junction nucleotides: 7. The germline V gene has CDR1 LGHNA and CDR2 YSLEER. The CDR3 reads CASSQDQISGSNEQFF. As DNA, the CDR3 is TGCGCCAGCAGCCAAGATCAAATCAGCGGGAGCAATGAGCAGTTCTTC.

The chain combines TRBV28 with TRBJ2-2, with D maybe TRBD1 (5 bases). V lost 8 bases and J lost 6, with 13 bases in between. Germline-derived CDR1 and CDR2 are MDHEN and SYDVKM. The CDR3 totals 13 residues. CDR3 in amino acids: CASHQGMSGELFF. In DNA form, the CDR3 reads TGTGCCAGCCACCAGGGTATGTCCGGGGAGCTGTTTTTT.

The V gene is TRBV19, the J gene TRBJ2-1; TRBD1 matches 10 bases. This CDR3 comprises 14 residues. CDR1 and CDR2 from the germline V gene are LNHDA and SQIVND (reference sequence). The V segment lost 9 bases and the J segment 6 bases; nucleotides outside the gene matches: 8. CDR3 DNA sequence: TGTGCCAGCGAGGGACAGGGGAGGCCCAATGAGCAGTTCTTC. It encodes CASEGQGRPNEQFF.

This clone was seen once. This chain links TRBV6-4 with TRBJ1-6, with 7 bases aligning to TRBD1. Trimming at V came to 6 bases and at J to 5 bases, leaving 4 bases not matched to a gene. The CDR3 spans 14 residues. Germline V gene sequence: CDR1 MRHNA, CDR2 SNTAGT. The CDR3 DNA reads as TGTGCCAGCAGCGCCGGGACAGATAATTCACCCCTCCACTTT. The encoded protein is CASSAGTDNSPLHF.

The chain couples TRBV4-3 to TRBJ2-1, with 7 bases lining up with TRBD2. The germline V gene encodes CDR1 LGHNA and CDR2 YSLEER. The CDR3 extends over 14 amino acids. V was pared by 1 base and J by 9 bases, with 6 bases of the junction left unmatched. This CDR3 reads CASSQGPTSFEQFF. The CDR3, as DNA: TGCGCCAGCAGCCAAGGCCCGACTAGCTTTGAGCAGTTCTTC.

On this clone: The same CDR3 also results from other DNA sequences found in this sample. This chain links TRBV6-5 with TRBJ1-1; D might be TRBD1 (6 bases). The CDR3 length is 13 residues. CDR1 and CDR2 from the germline V gene are MNHEY and SVGAGI. V lost 6 bases, J lost 4 bases, and 12 bases lay in between. The CDR3 bases are TGTGCCAGCAGGGCTAGAGGGGGCACTGAAGCTTTCTTT. It encodes CASRARGGTEAFF.

The chain links TRBV10-3 to TRBJ2-3; 7 bases fit TRBD1. There are 19 residues in the CDR3. Unmatched junction bases numbered 18, after V lost 6 bases and J lost 0 bases. Germline CDR1 ENHRY, CDR2 SYGVKD. The CDR3: CAISWDSSSGASSTDTQYF. In DNA, the CDR3 is TGTGCCATCAGCTGGGACAGCTCCAGCGGAGCGTCTAGCACAGATACGCAGTATTTT.

This clone was seen once. The chain uses TRBV13 and TRBJ2-7; 11 bases agree with TRBD2. In germline, CDR1 is PRHDT, CDR2 FYEKMQ (reference sequence). After removal of 4 bases from V and 0 bases from J, the junction contained 2 bases not matched to a gene. This CDR3 is 15 amino acids long. The CDR3 DNA reads TGTGCCAGCAGCTCTAGCGGGGGGAGCTCCTACGAGCAGTACTTC. Its translation: CASSSSGGSSYEQYF.

Concerning this clone: The sample carries other DNA sequences with the same CDR3. The chain joins TRBV5-6 to TRBJ2-7, with D possibly being TRBD1 (5 bases). This CDR3 has 14 amino acids. Trimming took 0 bases from V and 2 from J, leaving 9 bases between them. Germline assignment: CDR1 SGHDT and CDR2 YYEEEE. CDR3 in amino acids: CASSLGQGPYEQYF. Here the CDR3 DNA reads TGTGCCAGCAGCTTGGGTCAGGGCCCCTACGAGCAGTACTTC.

This clone showed up just once. The rearrangement uses TRBV9 and TRBJ2-2; D is unresolved. The CDR3 runs 14 residues. Germline CDR1 reads SGDLS; CDR2 reads YYNGEE. V lost 4 bases to trimming and J lost 1 base, with 8 bases between them. CDR3 sequence (DNA): TGTGCCAGCAGCCTGGGCGGGAACACCGGGGAGCTGTTTTTT. This gives the protein CASSLGGNTGELFF.

The chain has TRBV7-9 and TRBJ2-3; D tentatively fits TRBD1 or TRBD2 (5 bases each). Germline assignment: CDR1 SEHNR and CDR2 FQNEAQ (reference sequence). The CDR3 sequence is 15 residues long. V dropped 1 base and J dropped 0 bases, with 8 bases sitting between them. The CDR3 protein is CASSLGGASTDTQYF. CDR3 DNA sequence: TGTGCCAGCAGCTTAGGAGGGGCCAGCACAGATACGCAGTATTTT. Complete variable domain (other parts from reference TRBV7-9 and TRBJ2-3): DTGVSQNPRHKITKRGQNVTFRCDPISEHNRLYWYRQTLGQGPEFLTYFQNEAQLEKSRLLSDRFSAERPKGSFSTLEIQRTEQGDSAMYLCASSLGGASTDTQYFGPGTRLTVL.

The rearrangement joins TRBV27 to TRBJ1-1; D is perhaps TRBD1 (5 bases). The CDR3 sequence is 15 residues long. The V end lost 2 bases, the J end lost 4 bases, and 14 bases lay between the germline ends. Germline V gene sequence: CDR1 MNHEY, CDR2 SMNVEV (reference sequence). CDR3 DNA sequence: TGTGCCAGCAGTTTAACGGCAGGGTGGGGCACTGAAGCTTTCTTT. Translating gives CASSLTAGWGTEAFF.

The chain carries TRBV25-1 and TRBJ1-4; D remains ambiguous. This CDR3 comprises 16 residues. V was cut by 4 bases and J by 3 bases, with 15 bases left in between. Germline V gene data show CDR1 as MGHDK and CDR2 as SYGVNS. The chain's CDR3 is CASSVIMGSANEKLFF. CDR3 coding DNA: TGTGCCAGCAGTGTGATCATGGGGTCAGCTAATGAAAAACTGTTTTTT. Full variable domain (remainder filled in from reference TRBV25-1 and TRBJ1-4): EADIYQTPRYLVIGTGKKITLECSQTMGHDKMYWYQQDPGMELHLIHYSYGVNSTEKGDLSSESTVSRIRTEHFPLTLESARPSHTSQYLCASSVIMGSANEKLFFGSGTQLSVL.

The CDR3 reads CASLGYSYNSPLHF. The CDR3 DNA follows: TGTGCCAGCTTAGGGTACTCCTATAATTCACCCCTCCACTTT. The chain uses TRBV6-6 and TRBJ1-6; unclear D gene. V was cut by 8 bases and J by 0 bases, with 8 bases left in between. CDR1 and CDR2 (germline): MNHNY, SVGAGI (reference sequence). The CDR3 has 14 amino acids.

This clone came up once. The chain is built from TRBV27 and TRBJ2-6; the D call may be TRBD1 or TRBD2 (6 bases each). Trimming took off 6 bases at V and 0 bases at J, with 15 bases between the two ends. The CDR3 spans 17 residues. The germline gives CDR1 MNHEY, CDR2 SMNVEV (reference sequence). This CDR3 is CASSYLGGYSGANVLTF. The CDR3 DNA follows: TGTGCCAGCAGCTACCTAGGGGGGTACTCTGGGGCCAACGTCCTGACTTTC.

The chain links TRBV7-9 to TRBJ2-7; 10 bases align to TRBD2. J lost 4 bases, V lost 5 bases, and 8 bases had no gene match. Germline V CDR1 and CDR2: SEHNR, FQNEAQ (reference sequence). This CDR3 region has 15 residues. The CDR3 reads CASSRLLAGAYEQYF. The CDR3 coding sequence is TGTGCCAGCAGCCGCCTTCTAGCGGGAGCATACGAGCAGTACTTC.

The CDR3 loop is CSVARGAEIDEQYF. The CDR3, as DNA: TGCAGCGTTGCAAGGGGCGCGGAGATTGACGAGCAGTACTTC. The V gene is TRBV29-1, the J gene TRBJ2-7, with D possibly matching TRBD1 (5 bases). V lost 4 bases, J lost 5 bases, and 18 bases lay in between. Germline CDR1 is SQVTM and CDR2 is ANQGSEA. The CDR3 has 14 residues.

V gene TRBV27 combines with J gene TRBJ1-1; a weak D match, TRBD1 (5 bases). CDR3 length: 11 amino acids. Trimming shortened V by 11 bases and J by 4 bases, and 11 bases separated the two germline ends. Germline loops: CDR1 MNHEY, CDR2 SMNVEV (reference sequence). CDR3 coding DNA: TGTGCCGCTGGGGGGGGCACTGAAGCTTTCTTT. It codes for CAAGGGTEAFF.

V is TRBV6-1 and J is TRBJ1-3; D might be TRBD1 (6 bases). The CDR3 runs 16 residues. The V gene's germline CDR1 is MNHNS and CDR2 SASEGT. Trimming removed 3 bases from V and 2 bases from J, with 14 bases in between. The DNA for the CDR3 is TGTGCCAGCAGTGAGTCAACAGGGAACCCTGGAAACACCATATATTTT. Its translation is CASSESTGNPGNTIYF.

The table lists this clone with a few counts. J is TRBJ2-7 and V is TRBV28; D may be TRBD2 (6 bases). Deletions cut 3 bases from V and 0 bases from J, with 12 bases between. The CDR3 covers 15 residues. The germline gives CDR1 MDHEN, CDR2 SYDVKM. CDR3 protein: CASSLSDGSSYEQYF. CDR3 in DNA: TGTGCCAGCAGTTTGTCGGACGGGAGCTCCTACGAGCAGTACTTC.

The gene calls are TRBV19 and TRBJ2-1, with 7 positions matching TRBD2. CDR3 length: 16 residues. Germline CDR1 is LNHDA and CDR2 is SQIVND (reference sequence). J gave up 8 bases and V 4 bases, and 14 bases lay outside the gene matches. This chain's CDR3 is CASSTSGLPNEDEQFF. The CDR3 coding sequence is TGTGCCAGTAGTACTTCGGGACTACCAAACGAGGATGAGCAGTTCTTC.